The clone carrying this TCR beta chain appeared a few times. Its matching antigen is unknown. This sample is part of a study of neoadjuvant anti-PD-1 for oral cavity cancer. About the research overall: Non-progressing patients received a fourth nivolumab dose near day 43, then surgery on days 50-56. Regarding the study as a whole: Treg/Th17 ratio rose with pretreatment blood and fell with post-treatment tumor TCRbeta clonality.

This CDR3 comprises 12 residues. The V end lost 4 bases, the J end lost 12 bases, and 14 bases lay between the germline ends. Looked up from germline, CDR1 is SGHRS and CDR2 is YFSETQ. Survey sequencing of tumors mostly used 4.5 to 6 ug DNA, two replicates. This table comes from immunoSEQ multiplex PCR, and its TCRdb copy is limited to in-frame clones, with some not included. The sample lists more than 30,000 clones, around 40% occurring once. Time point in this sample: after neoadjuvant nivolumab, at surgical resection. Cohort: HPV-negative, locally advanced oral cavity squamous cell carcinoma patients.

Here the sequenced sample was tumor tissue, taken after nivolumab (anti-PD-1) treatment. V gene TRBV5-1 combines with J gene TRBJ2-1; D remains ambiguous. The source is a person aged 40 to 85 with oral cavity squamous cell carcinoma. Here the CDR3 DNA reads TGCGCCAGCAGCCCAGACCCGTCCGTGCAGTTCTTC. This gives the protein CASSPDPSVQFF.